Here is one T cell receptor beta chain with its context. Its antigen is unidentified. The sample belongs to a study of Ad26.COV2.S vaccination and SARS-CoV-2 variants. Study-level points and caveats: Greater spike-specific TCR breadth was seen in vaccine recipients than in placebo recipients.

The treatment is: roughly 19 received Ad26.COV2.S at low or high dose, single or two shots; roughly 5 received placebo; per-sample allocation not given. Sampling happened 63 days after the first vaccine or placebo injection. Some clones are missing from TCRdb's copy, which holds only in-frame ones; the method was immunoSEQ multiplex PCR. The data contain some 390,000 clones, 88% of them singletons. The material was peripheral blood, obtained in a trial of Ad26.COV2.S vaccine versus placebo. The TCR comes from a person aged 18-60 years who received the Ad26.COV2.S COVID-19 vaccine or a placebo.

As DNA, the CDR3 is TGTGCCAGCAGCTTGGTTGCGTGGTTTAGCGGGGGGATCACAGATACGCAGTATTTT. This gives the protein CASSLVAWFSGGITDTQYF. The chain has TRBV5-6 and TRBJ2-3, with 10 bases that match TRBD2. The CDR3 has 19 amino acids. Per germline, CDR1 SGHDT and CDR2 YYEEEE. The ends lost 0 bases at V and 2 bases at J; junction bases unmatched: 12.